Listed here are 5 T cell receptor beta chains from one sample, sequenced in a study of blood T cell repertoires in COVID-19. Using immunoSEQ multiplex PCR, the repertoire was profiled, and TCRdb retains in-frame clones only, with some absent. The table records around 200,000 clones, more than 75% of them present only once. Material for sequencing was peripheral blood. The receptors derive from a middle-aged man with active or convalescent COVID-19.

V is TRBV27 and J is TRBJ2-2, with unresolved D. Germline CDR1 and CDR2: MNHEY and SMNVEV (reference sequence). The CDR3 has 13 amino acids. V was pared by 4 bases and J by 5 bases, with 8 bases between. The CDR3 region has the DNA TGTGCCAGCAGTTCCCGTGTAACCGGGGAGCTGTTTTTT. Amino acid sequence: CASSSRVTGELFF.

The chain employs TRBV5-6 and TRBJ1-6; 11 nucleotides match TRBD1. Germline CDR1 is SGHDT and CDR2 is YYEEEE. The CDR3 loop spans 15 amino acids. J lost 10 bases, V lost 3 bases, and 6 bases had no gene match. CDR3 sequence: CASSYWDRGYSPLHF. The CDR3 nucleotides read TGTGCCAGCAGCTACTGGGACAGGGGGTACTCACCCCTCCACTTT.

The chain recombines TRBV28 with TRBJ2-5; no firm D call. V was pared by 3 bases and J by 7 bases, with 6 bases between. The CDR3 sequence is 11 residues long. Germline V gene data show CDR1 as MDHEN and CDR2 as SYDVKM. CDR3 bases: TGTGCCAGCAGTTTTTTCGGGACCCAGTACTTC. Protein sequence: CASSFFGTQYF.

The rearrangement links TRBV5-1 to TRBJ1-6; 7 positions match TRBD1. V lost 4 bases and J lost 5; bases outside the gene matches: 9. This CDR3 contains 16 residues. Per the germline V gene, CDR1 is SGHRS and CDR2 is YFSETQ. This chain's CDR3 is CASSGGQGQNNSPLHF. The CDR3, as DNA: TGCGCCAGCAGCGGAGGTCAGGGACAGAATAATTCACCCCTCCACTTT.

The genes are TRBV6-5 and TRBJ2-7, with 12 bases identical to TRBD1. CDR3 length: 14 amino acids. Per germline, CDR1 MNHEY and CDR2 SVGAGI. The V and J ends lost 5 bases and 4 bases, in that order; junction bases with no gene match: 3. The CDR3 DNA reads TGTGCCAGCAGTCCGGGACAGGGGGCTTACGAGCAGTACTTC. It encodes CASSPGQGAYEQYF.